Listed here are 13 T cell receptor beta chains from one sample, sequenced in a study of T-cell reconstitution after alpha-beta-depleted transplantation in children. A library of TCRbeta sequences, prepared with unique molecular identifiers, was generated. TCRdb re-called the PCR reads through MiXCR, storing one row per CDR3 protein. The sample lists about 420,000 distinct CDR3 sequences; 15% to 20% were seen once. Source: PBMCs, mostly from graft donor cells, taken 360 days after TCRalphabeta/CD19-depleted stem cell transplant. Source of these receptors: a boy under two years old who had a stem cell transplant for Wiskott-Aldrich syndrome, so the T cells may come from the graft donor.

This clonotype was seen a few times. The chain has TRBV12-3 or TRBV12-4 and TRBJ2-4, with D perhaps being TRBD1 or TRBD2 (5 bases each). The CDR3 is made up of 15 amino acids. The V gene lost 8 bases and the J gene lost 5 bases, with 19 bases spanning the gap. The CDR3 DNA is TGTGCCAGCCACTCCCCCGGGGCAGGCGAAAACATTCAGTACTTC. Protein: CASHSPGAGENIQYF.

This clonotype was picked up many times. This chain uses TRBV5-5 with TRBJ2-7; maybe TRBD1 (7 bases). There are 16 residues in the CDR3. Germline V gene data show CDR1 as SGHKS and CDR2 as YYEKEE (reference sequence). The V gene lost 3 bases and the J gene lost 0 bases, with 16 bases spanning the gap. This CDR3 is CASSWGAGTVSYEQYF. The CDR3 nucleotides read TGTGCCAGCAGCTGGGGGGCAGGGACAGTCTCCTACGAGCAGTACTTC.

DNA for the CDR3: TGTGCCAGCACCACAGGGAAGGAGACCCAGTACTTC. Translation gives CASTTGKETQYF. The chain has TRBV2 and TRBJ2-5; D may be TRBD1 (6 bases). With 7 bases removed from V and 5 bases from J, the gap between germline ends came to 11 bases. The CDR3 is 12 residues long. Per the germline V gene, CDR1 is SNHLY and CDR2 is FYNNEI.

This clonotype showed up just a few times. The rearrangement joins TRBV5-1 to TRBJ2-1, with unresolved D. Germline values: CDR1 SGHRS, CDR2 YFSETQ. The CDR3 contains 12 residues. Trimming took 2 bases from V and 10 from J, leaving 10 bases between them. The CDR3 DNA is TGCGCCAGCAGCTTCCAATCAAAGGAGCAGTTCTTC. It specifies CASSFQSKEQFF.

This rearrangement joins TRBV7-6 to TRBJ2-7; D uncertain. Deletions cut 2 bases from V and 3 bases from J, with 5 bases between. The V gene's germline CDR1 is SGHVS and CDR2 FNYEAQ. The CDR3 spans 12 residues. CDR3 protein: CASSLTNYEQYF. CDR3 bases: TGTGCCAGCAGCTTAACTAACTACGAGCAGTACTTC. The whole variable domain, filled in from reference TRBV7-6 and TRBJ2-7, reads GAGVSQSPRYKVTKRGQDVALRCDPISGHVSLYWYRQALGQGPEFLTYFNYEAQQDKSGLPNDRFSAERPEGSISTLTIQRTEQRDSAMYRCASSLTNYEQYFGPGTRLTVT.

The gene calls are TRBV4-3 and TRBJ2-1; 15 bases match TRBD2. Germline trimming cut 3 bases from V and 6 bases from J; bases unmatched to any gene: 9. This CDR3 comprises 18 residues. Germline V gene lookup returns CDR1 LGHNA and CDR2 YSLEER. CDR3 coding DNA: TGCGCCAGCAGCCACGGACTAGCGGGAGGGTCGTGGCGCAATGAGCAGTTCTTC. This codes for CASSHGLAGGSWRNEQFF.

This clonotype was counted a few times. The rearrangement links TRBV10-3 to TRBJ2-7; D call uncertain. Per germline, CDR1 ENHRY and CDR2 SYGVKD. V was cut by 4 bases and J by 3 bases, with 7 bases left in between. CDR3 length: 12 residues. As DNA, the CDR3 is TGTGCCATCAGTGCTAGGAGCTACGAGCAGTACTTC. Encoded protein: CAISARSYEQYF.

In its sample, this clonotype was seen a few times. This chain joins TRBV6-2 or TRBV6-3 and TRBJ2-2; D remains ambiguous. CDR1 MNHEY and CDR2 SVGEGT come from the germline V gene. V lost 2 bases and J 4 bases, leaving 8 bases between the germline ends. CDR3 length: 14 residues. CDR3 DNA: TGTGCCAGCAGTTACGGAGCGACCACCGGGGAGCTGTTTTTT. Residues: CASSYGATTGELFF.

The chain employs TRBV5-5 and TRBJ1-1, with a weak D call TRBD1 (6 bases). V dropped 1 base and J dropped 0 bases, with 13 bases sitting between them. Germline CDR1 SGHKS, CDR2 YYEKEE (reference sequence). This CDR3 region has 16 residues. The CDR3 is CASSLPTGTMNTEAFF. The CDR3 DNA reads as TGTGCCAGCAGCTTGCCGACAGGTACGATGAACACTGAAGCTTTCTTT.

This clonotype has a handful of counts. The V gene is TRBV15, the J gene TRBJ2-7; TRBD2 might be the D (5 bases). Trimming shortened V by 1 base and J by 3 bases, and 13 bases separated the two germline ends. This CDR3 contains 15 residues. Germline V lookup: CDR1 LNHNV, CDR2 YYDKDF (reference sequence). CDR3 in DNA: TGTGCCACCAGCAGAGGGACGGACTCCCTCTACGAGCAGTACTTC. It is translated as CATSRGTDSLYEQYF.

This chain joins TRBV6-5 and TRBJ1-4, with unresolved D. Trimming took off 3 bases at V and 0 bases at J, with 11 bases between the two ends. This CDR3 comprises 16 residues. Germline V gene lookup returns CDR1 MNHEY and CDR2 SVGAGI. CDR3 bases: TGTGCCAGCAGTTATCCCAAACAGACAACTAATGAAAAACTGTTTTTT. It is translated as CASSYPKQTTNEKLFF.

The genes are TRBV6-1 and TRBJ2-5; unclear D gene. This CDR3 region has 14 residues. CDR1 is MNHNS, CDR2 SASEGT, per germline. V was pared by 6 bases and J by 2 bases, with 13 bases between. The DNA for the CDR3 is TGTGCCAGCAGCCCCCTCCGCGCTCAAGAGACCCAGTACTTC. This translates into CASSPLRAQETQYF.

This clonotype has at least ten counts. V and J are TRBV24-1 and TRBJ2-5, with a weak D call TRBD1 (6 bases). The CDR3 has 13 amino acids. Trimming shortened V by 0 bases and J by 11 bases, and 12 bases separated the two germline ends. From germline, CDR1 is KGHDR and CDR2 SFDVKD. CDR3 sequence reads: CATSDLRGGPQYF. DNA for the CDR3: TGTGCCACCAGTGATTTGCGAGGGGGACCACAGTACTTC.